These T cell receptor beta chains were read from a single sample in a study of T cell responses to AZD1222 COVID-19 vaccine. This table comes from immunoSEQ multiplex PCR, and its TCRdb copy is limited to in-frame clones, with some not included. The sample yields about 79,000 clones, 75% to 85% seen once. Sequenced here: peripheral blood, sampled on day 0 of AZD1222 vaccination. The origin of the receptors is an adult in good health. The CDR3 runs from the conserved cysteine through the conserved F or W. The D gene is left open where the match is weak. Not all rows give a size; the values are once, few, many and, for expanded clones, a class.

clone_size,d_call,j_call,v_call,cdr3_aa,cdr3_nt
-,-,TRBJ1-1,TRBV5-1,CASSLSTDTEAFF,TGCGCCAGCAGCTTGAGTACGGACACTGAAGCTTTCTTT
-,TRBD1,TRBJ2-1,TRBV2,CASRRQGAIDEQFF,TGTGCCAGCAGAAGGCAGGGGGCAATCGATGAGCAGTTCTTC
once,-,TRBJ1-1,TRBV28,CASSPLQDRLGTEAFF,TGTGCCAGCAGTCCGTTACAGGATCGGTTGGGCACTGAAGCTTTCTTT
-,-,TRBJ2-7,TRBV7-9,CASSLSGPYEQYF,TGTGCCAGCAGCTTATCCGGCCCCTACGAGCAGTACTTC
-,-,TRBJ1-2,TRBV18,CASSPSLDNYGYTF,TGTGCCAGCTCACCAAGTCTCGATAACTATGGCTACACCTTC
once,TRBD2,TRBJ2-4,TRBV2,CASSEDGLGQDIQYF,TGTGCCAGCAGTGAAGATGGACTAGGTCAAGACATTCAGTACTTC
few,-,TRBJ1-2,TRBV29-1,CSASGSNYGYTF,TGCAGCGCGTCCGGCTCTAACTATGGCTACACCTTC
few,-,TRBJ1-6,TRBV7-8,CASSLSRGIGNSPLHF,TGTGCCAGCAGCTTATCCCGGGGGATTGGTAATTCACCCCTCCACTTT
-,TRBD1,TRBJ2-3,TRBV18,CASSRDRDTQYF,TGTGCCAGCTCACGGGACAGAGATACGCAGTATTTT
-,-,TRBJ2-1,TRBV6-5,CASSYGTASSYNEQFF,TGTGCCAGCAGTTACGGTACTGCGAGCTCCTACAATGAGCAGTTCTTC
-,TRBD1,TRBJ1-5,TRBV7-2,CASSLGTGQVHQPQHF,TGTGCCAGCAGCTTAGGGACAGGGCAAGTCCATCAGCCCCAGCATTTT
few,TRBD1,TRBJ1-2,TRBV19,CASSTKPGQRSYGYTF,TGTGCCAGTAGTACAAAACCGGGACAGAGGAGTTATGGCTACACCTTC
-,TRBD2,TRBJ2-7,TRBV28,CASKRGGEVQYF,TGTGCCAGCAAGCGGGGGGGCGAAGTGCAGTACTTC
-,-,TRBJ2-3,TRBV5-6,CASSPEGRTDTQYF,TGTGCCAGCAGCCCGGAGGGTAGGACAGATACGCAGTATTTT
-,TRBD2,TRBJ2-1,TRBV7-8,CASSPQRGDEQFF,TGTGCCAGCAGCCCCCAGCGGGGCGATGAGCAGTTCTTC
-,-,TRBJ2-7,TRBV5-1,CASSPGGQVYEQYF,TGCGCCAGCAGCCCTGGAGGGCAGGTTTACGAGCAGTACTTC
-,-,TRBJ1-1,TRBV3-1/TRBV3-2,CASSQAGTKNTEAFF,TGTGCCAGCAGCCAAGCCGGGACAAAGAACACTGAAGCTTTCTTT
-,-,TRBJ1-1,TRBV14,CASSPRLGGDTEAFF,TGTGCCAGCAGCCCCCGGTTGGGGGGGGACACTGAAGCTTTCTTT
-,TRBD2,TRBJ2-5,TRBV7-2,CASSPGRGGLQETQYF,TGTGCCAGCAGCCCCGGCCGGGGGGGCCTCCAAGAGACCCAGTACTTC
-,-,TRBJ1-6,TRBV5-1,CASSSSAGNYNSPLHF,TGCGCCAGCAGCTCTAGTGCCGGCAACTATAATTCACCCCTCCACTTT
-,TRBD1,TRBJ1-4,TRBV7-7,CASSQGTGISEKLFF,TGTGCCAGCAGCCAAGGGACAGGGATTTCTGAAAAACTGTTTTTT
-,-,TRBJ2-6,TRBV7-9,CASSLTDSGANVLTF,TGTGCCAGCAGCTTAACGGACTCTGGGGCCAACGTCCTGACTTTC
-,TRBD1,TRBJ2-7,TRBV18,CASSARDRGRSTQYEQYF,TGTGCCAGCTCAGCCCGGGACAGGGGCCGCTCGACCCAGTACGAGCAGTACTTC
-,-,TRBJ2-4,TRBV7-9,CAPQPPKNIQYF,TGTGCCCCACAGCCTCCCAAAAACATTCAGTACTTC
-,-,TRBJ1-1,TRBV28,CASSSTGWNTEAFF,TGTGCCAGCAGTTCTACAGGGTGGAACACTGAAGCTTTCTTT
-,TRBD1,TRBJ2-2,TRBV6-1,CASSVLDRAGAGELFF,TGTGCCAGCAGTGTCCTCGACAGGGCAGGCGCCGGGGAGCTGTTTTTT
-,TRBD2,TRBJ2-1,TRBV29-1,CSVATSGRRNEQFF,TGCAGCGTTGCGACTAGCGGGAGGAGGAATGAGCAGTTCTTC
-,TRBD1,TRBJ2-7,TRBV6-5,CASSYGTGNAYEQYF,TGTGCCAGCAGTTACGGGACAGGGAACGCCTACGAGCAGTACTTC
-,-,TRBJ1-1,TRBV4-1,CASSPGPPGGNTEAFF,TGCGCCAGCAGCCCTGGGCCCCCCGGTGGGAACACTGAAGCTTTCTTT
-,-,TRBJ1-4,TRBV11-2,CASSSLGVATNEKLFF,TGTGCCAGCAGCTCCCTGGGTGTGGCAACTAATGAAAAACTGTTTTTT